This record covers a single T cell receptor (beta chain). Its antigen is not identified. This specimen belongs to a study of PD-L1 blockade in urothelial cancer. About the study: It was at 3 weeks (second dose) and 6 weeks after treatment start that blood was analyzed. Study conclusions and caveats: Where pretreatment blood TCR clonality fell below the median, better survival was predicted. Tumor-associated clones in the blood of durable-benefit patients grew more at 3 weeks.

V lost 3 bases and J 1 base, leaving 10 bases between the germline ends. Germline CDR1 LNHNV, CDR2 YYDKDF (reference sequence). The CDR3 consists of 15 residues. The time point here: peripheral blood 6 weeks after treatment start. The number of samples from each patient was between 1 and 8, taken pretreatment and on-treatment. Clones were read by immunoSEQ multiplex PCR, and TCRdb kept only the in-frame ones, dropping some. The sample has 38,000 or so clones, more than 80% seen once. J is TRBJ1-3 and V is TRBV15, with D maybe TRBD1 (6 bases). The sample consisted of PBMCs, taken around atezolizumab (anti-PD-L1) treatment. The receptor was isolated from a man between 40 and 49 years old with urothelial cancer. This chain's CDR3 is CATSRPGVSGNTIYF. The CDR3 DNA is TGTGCCACCAGCAGGCCAGGGGTTTCTGGAAACACCATATATTTT.